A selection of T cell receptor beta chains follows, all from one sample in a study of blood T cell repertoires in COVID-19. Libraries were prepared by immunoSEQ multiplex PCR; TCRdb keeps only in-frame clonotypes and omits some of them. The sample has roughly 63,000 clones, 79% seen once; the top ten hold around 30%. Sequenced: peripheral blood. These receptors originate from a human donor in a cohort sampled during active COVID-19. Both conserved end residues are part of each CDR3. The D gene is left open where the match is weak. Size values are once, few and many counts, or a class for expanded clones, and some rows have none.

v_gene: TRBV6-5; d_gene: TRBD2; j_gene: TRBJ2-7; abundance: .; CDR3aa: CASRHTSGSDYEQYF; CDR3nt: TGTGCCAGCAGACATACTAGCGGGAGCGACTACGAGCAGTACTTC
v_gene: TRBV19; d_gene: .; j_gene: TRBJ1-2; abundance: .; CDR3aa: CASSIGEVGGYTF; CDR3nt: TGTGCCAGTAGTATAGGGGAGGTTGGTGGCTACACCTTC
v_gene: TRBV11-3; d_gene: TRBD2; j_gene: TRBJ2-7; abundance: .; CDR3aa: CASSKHSGRTYEQYF; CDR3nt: TGTGCCAGCAGCAAACATAGCGGGAGGACCTACGAGCAGTACTTC
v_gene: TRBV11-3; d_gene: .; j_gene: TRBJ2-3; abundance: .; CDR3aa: CASSLGSSTDTQYF; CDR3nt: TGTGCCAGCAGCTTAGGTAGCAGCACAGATACGCAGTATTTT
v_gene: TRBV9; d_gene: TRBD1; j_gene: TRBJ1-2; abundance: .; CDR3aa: CASSVRTGGNGYTF; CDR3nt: TGTGCCAGCAGCGTGAGGACAGGGGGAAATGGCTACACCTTC
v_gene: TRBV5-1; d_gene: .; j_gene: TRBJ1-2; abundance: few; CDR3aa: CASRSGRGPGYTF; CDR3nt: TGCGCCAGCAGATCCGGTAGGGGTCCTGGCTACACCTTC
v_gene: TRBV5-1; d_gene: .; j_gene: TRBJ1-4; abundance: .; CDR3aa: CASSLGGQPNEKLFF; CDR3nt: TGCGCCAGCAGCTTGGGAGGGCAGCCTAATGAAAAACTGTTTTTT
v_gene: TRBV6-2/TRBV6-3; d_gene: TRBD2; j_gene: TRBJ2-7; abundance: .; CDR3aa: CASSYPVGPGGEQYF; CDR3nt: TGTGCCAGCAGTTACCCCGTGGGGCCGGGGGGGGAGCAGTACTTC
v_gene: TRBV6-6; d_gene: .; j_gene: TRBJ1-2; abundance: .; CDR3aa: CASRLAVNYGYTF; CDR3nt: TGTGCCAGCAGACTCGCGGTTAACTATGGCTACACCTTC
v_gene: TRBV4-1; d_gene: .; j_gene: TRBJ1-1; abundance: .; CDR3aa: CASSQGVRRGMNTEAFF; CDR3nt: TGCGCCAGCAGCCAAGGGGTGAGAAGGGGTATGAACACTGAAGCTTTCTTT
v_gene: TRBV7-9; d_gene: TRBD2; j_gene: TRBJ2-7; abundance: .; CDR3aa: CASSLISGRESEQYF; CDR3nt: TGTGCCAGCAGCTTAATAAGCGGGAGGGAATCCGAGCAGTACTTC
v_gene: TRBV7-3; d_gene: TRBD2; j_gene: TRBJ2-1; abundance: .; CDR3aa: CASGKREQDEQFF; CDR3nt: TGTGCCAGCGGCAAGCGGGAACAAGATGAGCAGTTCTTC
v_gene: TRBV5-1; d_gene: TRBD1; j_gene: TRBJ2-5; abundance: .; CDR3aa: CASNRGGTGFGETQYF; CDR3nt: TGCGCCAGCAACCGAGGGGGGACAGGGTTTGGGGAGACCCAGTACTTC
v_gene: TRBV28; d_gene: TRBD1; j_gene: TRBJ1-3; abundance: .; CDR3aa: CASSWDRGSGNTIYF; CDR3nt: TGTGCCAGCAGTTGGGACAGGGGGTCTGGAAACACCATATATTTT
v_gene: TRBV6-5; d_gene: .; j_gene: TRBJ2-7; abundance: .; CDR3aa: CATMGGYEQYF; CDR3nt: TGTGCCACCATGGGGGGCTACGAGCAGTACTTC
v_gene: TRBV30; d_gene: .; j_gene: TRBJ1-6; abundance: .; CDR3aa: CAWSVGRGGSPLHF; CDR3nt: TGTGCCTGGAGTGTAGGACGTGGGGGGTCACCCCTCCACTTT
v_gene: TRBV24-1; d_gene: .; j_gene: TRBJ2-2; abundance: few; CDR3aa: CATSVQFGELFF; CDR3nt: TGTGCCACCAGTGTCCAGTTCGGGGAGCTGTTTTTT
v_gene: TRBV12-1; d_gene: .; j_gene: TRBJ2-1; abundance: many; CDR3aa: CASSFVAGSNEQFF; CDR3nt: TGTGCCAGCAGCTTTGTGGCCGGGTCCAATGAGCAGTTCTTC
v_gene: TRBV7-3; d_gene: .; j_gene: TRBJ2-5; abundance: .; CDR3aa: CASSLTGPGETQYF; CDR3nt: TGTGCCAGCAGCTTAACGGGCCCAGGAGAGACCCAGTACTTC
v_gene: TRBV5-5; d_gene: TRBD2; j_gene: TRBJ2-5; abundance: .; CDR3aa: CASSLSGLVRETQYF; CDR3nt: TGTGCCAGCAGCTTGTCAGGACTAGTACGAGAGACCCAGTACTTC
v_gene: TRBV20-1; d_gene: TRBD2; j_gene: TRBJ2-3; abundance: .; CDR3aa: CSASGASGTSTDTQYF; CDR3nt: TGCAGTGCTAGTGGGGCTAGCGGGACTAGCACAGATACGCAGTATTTT
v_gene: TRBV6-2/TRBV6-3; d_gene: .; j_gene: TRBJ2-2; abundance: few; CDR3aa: CASSYRDGELFF; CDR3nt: TGTGCCAGCAGTTACCGGGACGGGGAGCTGTTTTTT
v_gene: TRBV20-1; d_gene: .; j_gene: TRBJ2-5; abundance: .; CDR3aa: CSASLGVTQYF; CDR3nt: TGCAGTGCTAGTCTAGGGGTGACCCAGTACTTC
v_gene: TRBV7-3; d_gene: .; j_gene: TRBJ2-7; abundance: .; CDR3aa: CASSLTPGGGEQYF; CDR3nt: TGTGCCAGCAGCCTTACGCCGGGGGGCGGCGAGCAGTACTTC
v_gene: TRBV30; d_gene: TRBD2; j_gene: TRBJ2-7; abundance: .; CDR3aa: CAWGPGTTPEQYF; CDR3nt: TGTGCCTGGGGTCCTGGGACTACTCCCGAGCAGTACTTC
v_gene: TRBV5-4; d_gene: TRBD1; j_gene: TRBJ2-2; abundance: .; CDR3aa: CASSSGTANTGELFF; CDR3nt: TGTGCCAGCAGCTCCGGGACAGCGAACACCGGGGAGCTGTTTTTT
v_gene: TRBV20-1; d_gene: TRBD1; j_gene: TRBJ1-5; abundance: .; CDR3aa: CSASQGGSGQPQHF; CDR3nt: TGCAGTGCTAGTCAAGGGGGCTCGGGTCAGCCCCAGCATTTT
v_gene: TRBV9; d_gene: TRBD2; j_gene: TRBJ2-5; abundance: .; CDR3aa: CASSVGASGLRAETQYF; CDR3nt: TGTGCCAGCAGCGTGGGGGCTAGCGGGCTTAGGGCGGAGACCCAGTACTTC
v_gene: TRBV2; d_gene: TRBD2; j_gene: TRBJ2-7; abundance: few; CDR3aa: CATGASGSSYEQYF; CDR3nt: TGTGCCACTGGAGCTAGCGGTTCGTCCTACGAGCAGTACTTC
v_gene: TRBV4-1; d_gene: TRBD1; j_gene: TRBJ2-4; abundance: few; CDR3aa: CASSSRGQSAKNIQYF; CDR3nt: TGCGCCAGCAGCTCCAGGGGGCAATCAGCCAAAAACATTCAGTACTTC
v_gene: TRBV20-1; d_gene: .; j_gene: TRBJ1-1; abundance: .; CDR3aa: CSATGPPGAFF; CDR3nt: TGCAGTGCTACAGGGCCCCCAGGGGCTTTCTTT
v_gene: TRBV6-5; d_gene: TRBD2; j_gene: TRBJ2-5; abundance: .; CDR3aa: CASSPEGRAQETQYF; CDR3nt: TGTGCCAGCAGCCCCGAAGGGAGGGCCCAAGAGACCCAGTACTTC
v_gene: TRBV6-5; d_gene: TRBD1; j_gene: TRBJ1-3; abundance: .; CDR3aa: CASSTGEVATIYF; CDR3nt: TGTGCCAGCAGCACAGGGGAGGTCGCCACCATATATTTT
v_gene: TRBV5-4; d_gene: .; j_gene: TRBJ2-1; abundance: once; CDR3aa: CASSLSGAGRLNEQFF; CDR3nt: TGTGCCAGCAGCTTATCGGGTGCGGGACGTCTTAATGAGCAGTTCTTC
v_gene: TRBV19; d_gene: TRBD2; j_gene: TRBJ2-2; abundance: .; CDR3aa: CASSMGPVSGRVMNTGELFF; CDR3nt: TGTGCCAGTAGTATGGGCCCTGTTAGCGGGAGGGTAATGAACACCGGGGAGCTGTTTTTT
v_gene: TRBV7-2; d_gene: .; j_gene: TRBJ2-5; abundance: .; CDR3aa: CASSLGRGMETQYF; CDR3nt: TGTGCCAGCAGCTTAGGGCGGGGTATGGAGACCCAGTACTTC
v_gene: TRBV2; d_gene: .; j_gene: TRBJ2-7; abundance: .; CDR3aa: CASKKEVGEQYF; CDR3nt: TGTGCCAGCAAGAAGGAGGTGGGCGAGCAGTACTTC
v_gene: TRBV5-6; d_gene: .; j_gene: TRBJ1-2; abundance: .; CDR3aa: CASSLANRGASYGYTF; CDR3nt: TGTGCCAGCAGCTTGGCCAATCGGGGTGCGAGCTATGGCTACACCTTC
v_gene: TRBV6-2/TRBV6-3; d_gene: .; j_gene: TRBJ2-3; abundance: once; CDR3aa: CASSYSRGPTDTQYF; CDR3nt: TGTGCCAGCAGTTACTCTAGGGGTCCGACAGATACGCAGTATTTT
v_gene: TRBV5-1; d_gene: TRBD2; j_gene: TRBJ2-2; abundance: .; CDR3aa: CASSFWTRDTGELFF; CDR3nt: TGCGCCAGCAGCTTTTGGACTAGGGACACCGGGGAGCTGTTTTTT
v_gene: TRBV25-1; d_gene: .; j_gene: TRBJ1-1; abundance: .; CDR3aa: CASISRGGATEAFF; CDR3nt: TGTGCCAGCATCTCACGAGGCGGGGCGACTGAAGCTTTCTTT
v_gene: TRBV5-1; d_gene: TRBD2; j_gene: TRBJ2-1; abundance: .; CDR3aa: CASSLGASGRSNEQFF; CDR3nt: TGCGCCAGCAGCTTGGGGGCTAGCGGGAGAAGTAATGAGCAGTTCTTC
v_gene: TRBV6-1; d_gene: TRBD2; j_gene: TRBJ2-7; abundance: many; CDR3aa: CASSEKGLAGGPREQYF; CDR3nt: TGTGCCAGCAGTGAAAAGGGACTAGCGGGAGGGCCTCGCGAGCAGTACTTC
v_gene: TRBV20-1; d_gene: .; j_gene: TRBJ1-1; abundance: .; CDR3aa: CSVLRGAEAFF; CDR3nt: TGCAGCGTGTTAAGGGGCGCTGAAGCTTTCTTT
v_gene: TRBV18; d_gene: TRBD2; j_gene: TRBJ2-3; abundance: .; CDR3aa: CASSLRGKTSGSTDTQYF; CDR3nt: TGTGCCAGCTCACTGAGAGGAAAGACTAGCGGGAGCACAGATACGCAGTATTTT
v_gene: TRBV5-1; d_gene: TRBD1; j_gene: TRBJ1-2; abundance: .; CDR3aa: CASTSEDRALTF; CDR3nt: TGCGCCAGCACCTCGGAGGACAGGGCGCTTACCTTC
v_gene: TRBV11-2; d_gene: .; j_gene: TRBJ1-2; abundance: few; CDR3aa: CASSLDNSYGYTF; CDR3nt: TGTGCCAGCAGCTTAGATAACAGCTATGGCTACACCTTC
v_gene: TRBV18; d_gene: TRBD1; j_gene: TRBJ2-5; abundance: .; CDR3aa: CASSQGQGETQYF; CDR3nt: TGTGCCAGCTCACAGGGACAGGGAGAGACCCAGTACTTC
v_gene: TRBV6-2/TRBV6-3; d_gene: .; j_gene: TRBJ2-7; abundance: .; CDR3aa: CASSYSDEQYF; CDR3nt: TGTGCCAGCAGTTATAGCGACGAGCAGTACTTC
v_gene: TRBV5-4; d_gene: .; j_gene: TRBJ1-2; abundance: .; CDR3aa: CASSSKTGSNYGYTF; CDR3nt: TGTGCCAGCAGCAGTAAAACAGGGTCTAACTATGGCTACACCTTC
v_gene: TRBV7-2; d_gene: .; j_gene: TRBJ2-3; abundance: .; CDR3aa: CASSYRGGKQYF; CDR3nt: TGTGCCAGCAGCTACAGGGGAGGAAAGCAGTATTTT
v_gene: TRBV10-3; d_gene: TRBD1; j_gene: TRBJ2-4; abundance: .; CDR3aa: CAISDRSIGQGVDYRNIQYF; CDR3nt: TGTGCCATCAGTGACCGTTCAATAGGACAGGGGGTAGACTACCGAAACATTCAGTACTTC
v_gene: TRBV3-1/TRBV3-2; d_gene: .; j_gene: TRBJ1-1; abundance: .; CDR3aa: CASSLRQNTEAFF; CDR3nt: TGTGCCAGCAGCCTAAGACAGAACACTGAAGCTTTCTTT
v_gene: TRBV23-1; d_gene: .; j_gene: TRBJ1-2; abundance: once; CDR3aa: CASSQHLFDARVHGYTF; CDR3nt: TGCGCCAGCAGTCAACACTTATTTGACGCCAGGGTTCATGGCTACACCTTC
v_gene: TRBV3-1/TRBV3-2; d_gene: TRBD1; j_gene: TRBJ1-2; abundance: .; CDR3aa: CASRQGTYGYTF; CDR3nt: TGTGCCAGCAGACAGGGGACTTATGGCTACACCTTC
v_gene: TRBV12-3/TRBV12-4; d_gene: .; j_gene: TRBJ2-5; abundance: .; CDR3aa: CASSGVGETQYF; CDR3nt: TGTGCCAGCAGCGGGGTGGGGGAGACCCAGTACTTC
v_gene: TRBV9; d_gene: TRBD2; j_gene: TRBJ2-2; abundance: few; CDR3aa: CASSALAGENTGELFF; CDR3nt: TGTGCCAGCAGCGCACTAGCGGGAGAGAACACCGGGGAGCTGTTTTTT
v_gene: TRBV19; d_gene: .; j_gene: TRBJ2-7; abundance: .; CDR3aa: CASGPAYEQYF; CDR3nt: TGTGCCAGTGGCCCTGCCTACGAGCAGTACTTC